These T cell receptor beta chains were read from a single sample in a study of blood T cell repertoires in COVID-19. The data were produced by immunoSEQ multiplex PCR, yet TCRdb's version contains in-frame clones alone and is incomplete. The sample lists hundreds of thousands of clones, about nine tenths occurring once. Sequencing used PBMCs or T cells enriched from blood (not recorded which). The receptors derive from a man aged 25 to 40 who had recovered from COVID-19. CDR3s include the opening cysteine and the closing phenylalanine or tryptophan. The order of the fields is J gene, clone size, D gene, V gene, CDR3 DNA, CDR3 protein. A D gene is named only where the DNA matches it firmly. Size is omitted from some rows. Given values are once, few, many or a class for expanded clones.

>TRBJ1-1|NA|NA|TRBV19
TGTGCCAGTAGTGTCGCAGGGCTTTTGAACACTGAAGCTTTCTTT
CASSVAGLLNTEAFF
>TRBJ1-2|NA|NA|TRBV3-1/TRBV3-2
TGTGCCAGCAGCCCAGCAAGGGGGTTTGGCTACACCTTC
CASSPARGFGYTF
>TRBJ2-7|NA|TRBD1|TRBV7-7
TGTGCTAGCAGCTTAAGGCCGGGACAGGGCTACGAGCAGTACTTC
CASSLRPGQGYEQYF
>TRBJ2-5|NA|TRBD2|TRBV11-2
TGTGCCAGCAGCCCCCCGGGACTAGCGGGAGGGCTGGAGACCCAGTACTTC
CASSPPGLAGGLETQYF
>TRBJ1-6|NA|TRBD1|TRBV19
TGTGCCAGTAGTCTTGGGGCAGGGGGGAGTTCACCCCTCCACTTT
CASSLGAGGSSPLHF
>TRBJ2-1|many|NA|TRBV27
TGTGCCAGCAGTTCCGGGACCTACAATGAGCAGTTCTTC
CASSSGTYNEQFF
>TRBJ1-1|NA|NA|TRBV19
TGTGCCTCTACGGGGGGGGGCATGAACACTGAAGCTTTCTTT
CASTGGGMNTEAFF
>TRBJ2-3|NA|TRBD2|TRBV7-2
TGTGCCAGCAGCTTAGGGATAGCGGGAGGCACAGATACGCAGTATTTT
CASSLGIAGGTDTQYF
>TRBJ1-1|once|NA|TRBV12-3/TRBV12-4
TGTGCCAGCAGTTCGAGTATTAACACTGAAGCTTTCTTT
CASSSSINTEAFF
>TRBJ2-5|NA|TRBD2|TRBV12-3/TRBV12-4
TGTGCCAGCAGTATGACTAGCGGGGCGGCCACAGACTTC
CASSMTSGAATDF
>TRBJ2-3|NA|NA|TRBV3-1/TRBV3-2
TGTGCCAGCAGCCCCCGGGAGTACACAGATACGCAGTATTTT
CASSPREYTDTQYF
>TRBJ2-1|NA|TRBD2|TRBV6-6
TGTGCCAGCAGTCTATGGACTAGCGGTGGGCCTTACAATGAGCAGTTCTTC
CASSLWTSGGPYNEQFF
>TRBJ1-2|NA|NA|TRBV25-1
TGTGCCAGCAGTGAGCAGGGGTACTATGGCTACACCTTC
CASSEQGYYGYTF
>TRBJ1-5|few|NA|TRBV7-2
TGTGCCAGCAGCTTTGGGGGGGGTCAGCCCCAGCATTTT
CASSFGGGQPQHF
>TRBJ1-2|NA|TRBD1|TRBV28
TGTGCCAGCAGTTCCCTACAGGGGACTAACTATGGCTACACCTTC
CASSSLQGTNYGYTF
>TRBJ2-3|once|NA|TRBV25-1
TGTGCCAGCAGTGAATCAGGGGATAGGGATACGCAGTATTTT
CASSESGDRDTQYF
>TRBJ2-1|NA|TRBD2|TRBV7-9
TGTGCCAGCAGCCGACCGGGACTAGCGGGCAATGAGCAGTTCTTC
CASSRPGLAGNEQFF
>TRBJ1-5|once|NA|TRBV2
TGTGCCAGCGGGGGCCCGGCCTCCAGGATTAGCAATCAGCCCCAGCATTTT
CASGGPASRISNQPQHF
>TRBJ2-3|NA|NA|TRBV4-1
TGCGCCAGCAGCCAAGAACCAGGGGCCAGGAGCACAGATACGCAGTATTTT
CASSQEPGARSTDTQYF
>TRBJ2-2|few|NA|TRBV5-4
TGTGCCAGCAGCTTGGGTCTTTCGAACACCGGGGAGCTGTTTTTT
CASSLGLSNTGELFF
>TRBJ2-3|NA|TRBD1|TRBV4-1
TGCGCCAGCAGCCCCGGACAGGGGGCAGATACGCAGTATTTT
CASSPGQGADTQYF
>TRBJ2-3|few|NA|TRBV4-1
TGCGCCAGCAGCCGCCTTCGGGACACGGGTACGCAGTATTTT
CASSRLRDTGTQYF
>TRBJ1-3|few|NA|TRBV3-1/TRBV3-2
TGTGCCAGCAGCCAGGGGCCGGACTCTGGAAACACCATATATTTT
CASSQGPDSGNTIYF
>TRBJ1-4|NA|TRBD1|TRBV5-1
TGCGCCAGCAGCCGCGGGACAGGGGTATGGGCTGAAAAACTGTTTTTT
CASSRGTGVWAEKLFF
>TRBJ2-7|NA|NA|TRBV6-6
TGTGCCAGCCTAGGAGGGAGTTACTCCTACGAGCAGTACTTC
CASLGGSYSYEQYF
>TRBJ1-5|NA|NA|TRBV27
TGTGCCAGCAGCTCACAGGGCCGGCAGCCCCAGCATTTT
CASSSQGRQPQHF
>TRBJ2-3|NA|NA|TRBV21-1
TGTGCCAGCAGCAAGCTATGGGACTCCACAGATACGCAGTATTTT
CASSKLWDSTDTQYF
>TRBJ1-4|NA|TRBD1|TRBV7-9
TGTGCCAGCAGTCAGGGGGCCCAGCCAAATGAAAAACTGTTTTTT
CASSQGAQPNEKLFF